The 18 T cell receptor beta chains presented below share a single source sample, sequenced in a study of cytomegalovirus exposure and HLA in healthy donors (dated by TCRdb to about 2017). The protocol used for the library was the immunoSEQ multiplex PCR assay. For the multiplex PCR, a mixture combining 60 forward primers for TCR Vbeta segments and 13 reverse primers for TCR Jbeta segments was used. In its TCRdb copy, this immuneACCESS table keeps in-frame sequences only and misses some clones. Where compared with another copy, unresolved V genes explain less than half of these, and the others have no known cause. In this sample the table shows 100,000 to 150,000 clones, roughly 70% of which occur a single time. 4% of the sample lies in the top ten. Sequences were obtained from PBMCs. The source of these receptors is a man between 35 and 55 years old in good health and CMV-seropositive.

This clone was found a few times. The chain uses TRBV11-2 and TRBJ2-7, with 12 bases matching TRBD1. CDR1 is SGHAT and CDR2 is FQNNGV in the germline V gene. J lost 4 bases, V lost 5 bases, and 6 bases had no gene match. The CDR3 length is 15 residues. CDR3 nucleotides: TGTGCCAGCAGCGTTGGGACAGGGGGCGCGTACGAGCAGTACTTC. Translated: CASSVGTGGAYEQYF.

V is TRBV5-1 and J is TRBJ2-3, with D possibly being TRBD1 (5 bases). The CDR3 sequence is 14 residues long. Germline V gene sequence: CDR1 SGHRS, CDR2 YFSETQ. The V end lost 4 bases, the J end lost 4 bases, and 13 bases lay between the germline ends. The CDR3 loop is CASSRFDSADTQYF. The CDR3 bases are TGCGCCAGCAGCCGATTTGACAGTGCAGATACGCAGTATTTT.

The CDR3 region is CASSRTTGFSEAFF. As DNA, the CDR3 is TGTGCCAGCAGCCGAACGACAGGGTTCTCTGAAGCTTTCTTT. The J gene is TRBJ1-1, the V gene TRBV27; TRBD1 matches 7 bases. The CDR3 length is 14 residues. J lost 6 bases, V lost 6 bases, and 10 bases had no gene match. CDR1 and CDR2 from the germline V gene are MNHEY and SMNVEV (reference sequence).

DNA for the CDR3: TGCGCCAGCAGCTTGACGGGGGAGAGGGCAGATACGCAGTATTTT. Translation gives CASSLTGERADTQYF. The J gene is TRBJ2-3, the V gene TRBV4-1, with a possible D match to TRBD2 (6 bases). The CDR3 length is 15 residues. Trimming took off 5 bases at V and 4 bases at J, with 16 bases between the two ends. CDR1 MGHRA and CDR2 YSYEKL come from the germline V gene.

The chain is built from TRBV11-3 and TRBJ2-1; weak D call: TRBD1 (6 bases). This CDR3 has 15 residues. V was shortened by 3 bases and J by 0 bases, with 9 bases between the two germline ends. Per germline, CDR1 SGHNT and CDR2 YENEEA. CDR3 coding DNA: TGTGCCAGCAGCTTGGACAGAGACTCCTACAATGAGCAGTTCTTC. Protein sequence: CASSLDRDSYNEQFF.

The CDR3 spells CASSSSSNQPQHF. For the CDR3, the DNA is TGTGCCAGCAGCTCGAGCAGCAATCAGCCCCAGCATTTT. V usage is TRBV7-9 and J usage is TRBJ1-5; D is uncertain. Trimming removed 4 bases from V and 1 base from J, with 5 bases in between. The CDR3 contains 13 residues. Per germline, CDR1 SEHNR and CDR2 FQNEAQ (reference sequence).

The V and J genes are TRBV7-6 and TRBJ2-3; the match to TRBD2 covers 9 bases. The CDR3 is 16 amino acids. Per the germline V gene, CDR1 is SGHVS and CDR2 is FNYEAQ. Losses at the gene ends were 1 base for V and 3 bases for J; bases not matched to a gene: 5. This CDR3 is CASSLGAGGGTDTQYF. The CDR3 DNA sequence: TGTGCCAGCAGCTTAGGAGCGGGAGGTGGTACAGATACGCAGTATTTT. The full variable domain, completed using reference TRBV7-6 and TRBJ2-3, is GAGVSQSPRYKVTKRGQDVALRCDPISGHVSLYWYRQALGQGPEFLTYFNYEAQQDKSGLPNDRFSAERPEGSISTLTIQRTEQRDSAMYRCASSLGAGGGTDTQYFGPGTRLTVL.

This chain uses TRBV13 with TRBJ2-7, with 10 bases matching TRBD1. J gave up 6 bases and V 4 bases, and 6 bases lay outside the gene matches. This CDR3 has 14 amino acids. Germline V gives CDR1 PRHDT, CDR2 FYEKMQ (reference sequence). CDR3 in amino acids: CASSSFRDRGEQYF. In nucleotides, the CDR3 is TGTGCCAGCAGCTCCTTCCGGGACAGGGGCGAGCAGTACTTC.

CDR3 in amino acids: CAISGTQGAYEQYF. The DNA of the CDR3 is TGTGCCATCAGTGGGACACAAGGGGCCTACGAGCAGTACTTC. This chain links TRBV10-3 with TRBJ2-7; weak D call: TRBD1 (5 bases). Trimming took 4 bases from V and 2 from J, leaving 12 bases between them. This CDR3 is built from 14 residues. Germline V gene lookup returns CDR1 ENHRY and CDR2 SYGVKD.

The chain has TRBV6-1 and TRBJ2-2; possible D gene TRBD2, 5 bases. From germline, CDR1 is MNHNS and CDR2 SASEGT. Trimming took off 2 bases at V and 5 bases at J, with 9 bases between the two ends. The CDR3 is 14 residues long. The CDR3 DNA follows: TGTGCCAGCAGTGAACGGGGTGCTACCGGGGAGCTGTTTTTT. Translated: CASSERGATGELFF.

The chain uses TRBV5-1 and TRBJ1-2; D gene ambiguous. Trimming left V 0 bases short and J 2 bases short, with 8 bases between. Germline assignment: CDR1 SGHRS and CDR2 YFSETQ. The CDR3 consists of 14 residues. CDR3 sequence (DNA): TGCGCCAGCAGCTTGGAGTCAGTGAACTATGGCTACACCTTC. Its translation: CASSLESVNYGYTF.

The chain joins TRBV5-1 to TRBJ2-5; 8 bases are a match to TRBD2. With V trimmed by 0 bases and J by 5 bases, 9 bases remained unmatched. The V gene's germline CDR1 is SGHRS and CDR2 YFSETQ. The CDR3 is 16 residues long. CDR3 DNA: TGCGCCAGCAGCTTGGATCCTCGGGGGGGCAGGGAGACCCAGTACTTC. Translation gives CASSLDPRGGRETQYF.

J is TRBJ2-7 and V is TRBV28; the D gene is possibly TRBD1 (6 bases). CDR3 length equals 14 residues. Germline V gene data show CDR1 as MDHEN and CDR2 as SYDVKM. The ends were cut back, 6 bases at V and 2 bases at J, with 14 bases in the middle. The CDR3 nucleotides are TGTGCCAGCAGATTAGACAGGCCCCCCTACGAGCAGTACTTC. Translating gives CASRLDRPPYEQYF.

The chain combines TRBV2 with TRBJ2-5; TRBD2 aligns across 11 bases. The CDR3 has 16 amino acids. Trimming at V came to 3 bases and at J to 5 bases, leaving 8 bases not matched to a gene. The germline gives CDR1 SNHLY, CDR2 FYNNEI. CDR3 in amino acids: CASSEGLAGGRETQYF. In nucleotides, the CDR3 is TGTGCCAGCAGTGAGGGGCTAGCGGGAGGTAGGGAGACCCAGTACTTC.

The chain has TRBV10-1 and TRBJ2-7, with 9 bases identical to TRBD1. CDR1 is WNHNN, CDR2 SYGVQD, per germline (reference sequence). Trimming removed 4 bases from V and 1 base from J; junction bases left unmatched: 8. The CDR3 runs to 16 residues. CDR3 nucleotide sequence: TGCGCCAGCAGTGCGACCGGGACAGGGTCTTCCTACGAGCAGTACTTC. Protein sequence: CASSATGTGSSYEQYF.

This clone came up a few times. J is TRBJ1-2 and V is TRBV18; a possible D gene is TRBD1 (6 bases). V was trimmed by 3 bases and J by 3 bases, leaving 14 bases between them. The CDR3 has 15 amino acids. Germline V lookup: CDR1 KGHSH, CDR2 LQKENI. The CDR3 nucleotides are TGTGCCAGCTCACCCAACAACAGGGACCACTATGGCTACACCTTC. Translation: CASSPNNRDHYGYTF.

CDR3 sequence: CASRPGTSGSSTDTQYF. DNA for the CDR3: TGCGCCAGCCGGCCCGGGACTAGCGGGAGTAGCACAGATACGCAGTATTTT. V usage is TRBV5-1 and J usage is TRBJ2-3, with 14 bases identical to TRBD2. This CDR3 has 17 amino acids. The germline V gene has CDR1 SGHRS and CDR2 YFSETQ. V shed 7 bases and J 0 bases; nucleotides not matched to a gene: 7.

The V gene is TRBV18, the J gene TRBJ1-5, with 9 bases that match TRBD1. Germline loops: CDR1 KGHSH, CDR2 LQKENI. This CDR3 comprises 20 residues. After removal of 4 bases from V and 0 bases from J, the junction contained 16 bases not matched to a gene. Here the CDR3 reads CASSRTTPGQGIISNQPQHF. In DNA, the CDR3 is TGTGCCAGCTCACGGACCACGCCGGGACAGGGAATTATTAGCAATCAGCCCCAGCATTTT.